This TCR beta chain is drawn from a study of blood T cells in healthy people across ages. Next came a second PCR, run for about 7 to 12 cycles, which used a sample-barcoded 5' primer along with a J-beta primer mix. One entry per CDR3 protein results from TCRdb running MiXCR on the 5' RACE reads. Here the sample spans 750,000 to 950,000 distinct CDR3 sequences, around a quarter being singletons. A note on this clonotype: This may be a read error: a much more frequent sequence differs by one nucleotide.

This CDR3 contains 12 residues. The V end was cut by 7 bases, the J end by 0 bases, with 5 bases between. Separately, the same data were catalogued under a study of T cells of mothers and their children. That study adds: The M1S primer of the second PCR added sample barcodes and 2-4 random nucleotides.

Sequences were obtained from blood. This TCR was recovered from a boy aged 10-17 years in good health. V is TRBV12-3 or TRBV12-4 and J is TRBJ2-3; D not certain. The CDR3 here is CASTASTDTQYF. The CDR3 DNA sequence: TGTGCCAGCACCGCTAGCACAGATACGCAGTATTTT.